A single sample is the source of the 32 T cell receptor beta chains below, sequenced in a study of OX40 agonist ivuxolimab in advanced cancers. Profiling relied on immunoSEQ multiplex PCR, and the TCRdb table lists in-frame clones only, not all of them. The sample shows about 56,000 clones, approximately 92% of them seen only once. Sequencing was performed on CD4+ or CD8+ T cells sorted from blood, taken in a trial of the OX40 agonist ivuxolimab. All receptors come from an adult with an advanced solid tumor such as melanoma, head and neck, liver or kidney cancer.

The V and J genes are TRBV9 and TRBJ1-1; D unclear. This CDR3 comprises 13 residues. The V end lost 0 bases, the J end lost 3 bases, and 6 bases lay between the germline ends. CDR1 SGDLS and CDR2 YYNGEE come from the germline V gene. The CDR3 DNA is TGTGCCAGCAGCGTAGGCCATGACACTGAAGCTTTCTTT. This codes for CASSVGHDTEAFF.

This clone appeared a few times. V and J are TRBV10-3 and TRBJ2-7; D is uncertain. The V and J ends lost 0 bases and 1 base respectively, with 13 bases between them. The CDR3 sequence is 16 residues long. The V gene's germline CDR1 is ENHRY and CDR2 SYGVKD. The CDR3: CAISESTPPRSYEQYF. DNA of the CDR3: TGTGCCATCAGTGAGTCAACACCTCCCCGGTCCTACGAGCAGTACTTC.

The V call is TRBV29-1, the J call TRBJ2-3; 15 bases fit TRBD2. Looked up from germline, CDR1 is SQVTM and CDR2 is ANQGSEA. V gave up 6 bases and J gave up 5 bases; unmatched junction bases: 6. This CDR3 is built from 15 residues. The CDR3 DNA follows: TGCAGCGTCGCGGGACTAGCGGGGGGCGGAGATACGCAGTATTTT. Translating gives CSVAGLAGGGDTQYF.

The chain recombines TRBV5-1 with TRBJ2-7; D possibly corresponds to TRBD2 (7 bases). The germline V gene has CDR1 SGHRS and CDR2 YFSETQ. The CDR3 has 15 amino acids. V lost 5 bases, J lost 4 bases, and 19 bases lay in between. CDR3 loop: CASRAGAGAEYEQYF. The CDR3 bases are TGCGCCAGCAGGGCGGGGGCAGGGGCTGAATACGAGCAGTACTTC.

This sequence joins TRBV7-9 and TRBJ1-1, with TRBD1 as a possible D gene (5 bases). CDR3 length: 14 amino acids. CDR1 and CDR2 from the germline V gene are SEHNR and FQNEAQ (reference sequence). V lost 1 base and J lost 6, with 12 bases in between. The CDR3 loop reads CASSLGGTGAEAFF. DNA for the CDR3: TGTGCCAGCAGCTTAGGGGGGACCGGCGCTGAAGCTTTCTTT. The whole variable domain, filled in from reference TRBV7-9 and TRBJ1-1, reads DTGVSQNPRHKITKRGQNVTFRCDPISEHNRLYWYRQTLGQGPEFLTYFQNEAQLEKSRLLSDRFSAERPKGSFSTLEIQRTEQGDSAMYLCASSLGGTGAEAFFGQGTRLTVV.

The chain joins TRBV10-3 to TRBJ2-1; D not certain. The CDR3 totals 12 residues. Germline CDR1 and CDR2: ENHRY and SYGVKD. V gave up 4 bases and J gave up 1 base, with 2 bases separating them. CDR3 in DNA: TGTGCCATCAGTGGGTCCTACAATGAGCAGTTCTTC. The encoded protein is CAISGSYNEQFF.

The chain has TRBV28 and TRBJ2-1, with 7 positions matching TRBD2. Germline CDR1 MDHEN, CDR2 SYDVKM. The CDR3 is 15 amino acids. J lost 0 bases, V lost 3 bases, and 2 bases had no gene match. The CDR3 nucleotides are TGTGCCAGCAGTTTGTGGGGGGGCTCCTACAATGAGCAGTTCTTC. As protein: CASSLWGGSYNEQFF.

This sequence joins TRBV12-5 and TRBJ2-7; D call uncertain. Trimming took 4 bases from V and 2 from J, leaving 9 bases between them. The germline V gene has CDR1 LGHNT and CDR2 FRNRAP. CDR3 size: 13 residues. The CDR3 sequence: CASGSIPAYEQYF. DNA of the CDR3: TGTGCTAGTGGTTCGATCCCAGCCTACGAGCAGTACTTC.

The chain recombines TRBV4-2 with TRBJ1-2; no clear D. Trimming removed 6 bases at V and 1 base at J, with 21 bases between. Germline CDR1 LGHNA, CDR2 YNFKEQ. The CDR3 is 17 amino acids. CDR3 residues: CASRKRAQNADNYGYTF. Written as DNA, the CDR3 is TGTGCCAGCAGGAAACGAGCACAGAACGCGGATAACTATGGCTACACCTTC.

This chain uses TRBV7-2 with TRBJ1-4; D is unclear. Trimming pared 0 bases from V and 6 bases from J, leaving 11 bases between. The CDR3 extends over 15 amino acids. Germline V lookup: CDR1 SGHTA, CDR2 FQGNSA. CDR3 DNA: TGTGCCAGCAGCTTAGCCGGCAGCTCAGATGAAAAACTGTTTTTT. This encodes CASSLAGSSDEKLFF. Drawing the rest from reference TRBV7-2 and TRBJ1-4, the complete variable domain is GAGVSQSPSNKVTEKGKDVELRCDPISGHTALYWYRQSLGQGLEFLIYFQGNSAPDKSGLPSDRFSAERTGGSVSTLTIQRTQQEDSAVYLCASSLAGSSDEKLFFGSGTQLSVL.

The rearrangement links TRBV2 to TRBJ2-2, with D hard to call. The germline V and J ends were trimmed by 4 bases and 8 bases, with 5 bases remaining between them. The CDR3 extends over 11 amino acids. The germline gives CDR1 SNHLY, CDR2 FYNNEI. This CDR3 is CASSVVGELFF. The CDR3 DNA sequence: TGTGCCAGCAGTGTCGTAGGGGAGCTGTTTTTT.

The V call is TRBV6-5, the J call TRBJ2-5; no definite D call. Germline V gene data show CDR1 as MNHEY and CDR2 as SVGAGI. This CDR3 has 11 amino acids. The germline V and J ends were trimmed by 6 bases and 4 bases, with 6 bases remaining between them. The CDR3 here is CASSPGETQYF. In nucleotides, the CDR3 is TGTGCCAGCAGCCCCGGAGAGACCCAGTACTTC.

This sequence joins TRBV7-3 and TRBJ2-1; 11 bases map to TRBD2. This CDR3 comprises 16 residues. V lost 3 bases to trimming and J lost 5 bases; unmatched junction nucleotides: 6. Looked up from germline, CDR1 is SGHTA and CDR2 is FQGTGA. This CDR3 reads CASSLLGTSGDNEQFF. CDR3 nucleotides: TGTGCCAGCAGCTTGCTCGGGACTAGCGGTGACAATGAGCAGTTCTTC.

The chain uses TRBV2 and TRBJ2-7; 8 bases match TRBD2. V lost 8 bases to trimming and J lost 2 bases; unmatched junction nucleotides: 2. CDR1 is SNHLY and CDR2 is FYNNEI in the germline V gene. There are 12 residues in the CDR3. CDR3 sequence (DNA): TGTGCCAGCCAGCGGGAGACCTACGAGCAGTACTTC. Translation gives CASQRETYEQYF.

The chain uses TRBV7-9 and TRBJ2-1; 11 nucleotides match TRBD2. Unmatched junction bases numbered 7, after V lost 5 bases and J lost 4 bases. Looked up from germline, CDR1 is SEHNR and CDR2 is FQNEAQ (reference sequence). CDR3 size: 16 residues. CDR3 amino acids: CASSHRTSGSYNEQFF. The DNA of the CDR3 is TGTGCCAGCAGCCACCGGACTAGCGGGTCGTACAATGAGCAGTTCTTC.

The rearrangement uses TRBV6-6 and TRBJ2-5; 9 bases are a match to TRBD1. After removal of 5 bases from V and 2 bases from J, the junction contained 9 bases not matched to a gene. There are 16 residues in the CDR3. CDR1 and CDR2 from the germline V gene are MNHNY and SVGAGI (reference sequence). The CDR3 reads CASSPPVGQGQETQYF. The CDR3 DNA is TGTGCCAGCAGTCCCCCGGTAGGACAGGGGCAAGAGACCCAGTACTTC.

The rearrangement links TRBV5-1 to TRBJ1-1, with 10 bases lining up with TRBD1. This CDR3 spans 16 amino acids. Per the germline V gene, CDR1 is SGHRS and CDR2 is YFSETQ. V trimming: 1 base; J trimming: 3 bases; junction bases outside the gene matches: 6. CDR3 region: CASSLTPGQGYTEAFF. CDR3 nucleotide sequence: TGCGCCAGCAGCTTGACGCCGGGACAGGGGTACACTGAAGCTTTCTTT.

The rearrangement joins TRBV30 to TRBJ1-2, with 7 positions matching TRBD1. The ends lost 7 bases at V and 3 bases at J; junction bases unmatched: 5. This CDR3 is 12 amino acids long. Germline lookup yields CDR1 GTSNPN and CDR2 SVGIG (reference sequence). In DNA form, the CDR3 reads TGTGCCTTCTCGCAGGGGGACTATGGCTACACCTTC. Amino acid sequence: CAFSQGDYGYTF.

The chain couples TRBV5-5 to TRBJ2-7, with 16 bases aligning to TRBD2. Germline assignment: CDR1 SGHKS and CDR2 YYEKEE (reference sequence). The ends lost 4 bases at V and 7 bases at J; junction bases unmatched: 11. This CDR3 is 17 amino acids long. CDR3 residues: CASSQGLAGGPSWEQYF. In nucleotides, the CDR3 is TGTGCCAGCAGCCAGGGACTAGCGGGAGGGCCCTCATGGGAGCAGTACTTC.

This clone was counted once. The CDR3 region has the DNA TGTGCCAGCAGTGAATGGGGGACAGGGACCCAAGAGACCCAGTACTTC. Residues: CASSEWGTGTQETQYF. This chain links TRBV6-1 with TRBJ2-5; 9 bases map to TRBD1. After removal of 2 bases from V and 1 base from J, the junction contained 5 bases not matched to a gene. The CDR3 runs to 16 residues. Germline CDR1 MNHNS, CDR2 SASEGT.

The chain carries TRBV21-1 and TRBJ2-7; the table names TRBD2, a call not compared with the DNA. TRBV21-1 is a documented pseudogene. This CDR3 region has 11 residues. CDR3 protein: CASSRLPEQYF. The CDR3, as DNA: TGTGCCAGCAGCAGACTCCCCGAGCAGTACTTC.

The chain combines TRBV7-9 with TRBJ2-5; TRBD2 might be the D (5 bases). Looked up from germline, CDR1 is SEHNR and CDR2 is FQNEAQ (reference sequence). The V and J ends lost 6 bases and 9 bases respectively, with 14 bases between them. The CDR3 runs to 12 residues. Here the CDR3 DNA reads TGTGCCAGCAGTTCAGAGGCGGAGGCCCAGTACTTC. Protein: CASSSEAEAQYF.

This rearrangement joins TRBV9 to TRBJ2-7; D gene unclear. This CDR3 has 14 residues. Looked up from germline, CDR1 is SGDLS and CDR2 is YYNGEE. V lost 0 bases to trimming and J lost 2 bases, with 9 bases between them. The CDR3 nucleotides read TGTGCCAGCAGCGTAGGAGACCCCGCCTACGAGCAGTACTTC. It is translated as CASSVGDPAYEQYF.

The CDR3: CAWSAQWDSGNTIYF. For the CDR3, the DNA is TGTGCCTGGAGTGCTCAATGGGACTCTGGAAACACCATATATTTT. The rearrangement joins TRBV30 to TRBJ1-3; D gene unclear. Looked up from germline, CDR1 is GTSNPN and CDR2 is SVGIG (reference sequence). The CDR3 sequence is 15 residues long. V was clipped by 1 base and J by 0 bases, with 10 bases between them.

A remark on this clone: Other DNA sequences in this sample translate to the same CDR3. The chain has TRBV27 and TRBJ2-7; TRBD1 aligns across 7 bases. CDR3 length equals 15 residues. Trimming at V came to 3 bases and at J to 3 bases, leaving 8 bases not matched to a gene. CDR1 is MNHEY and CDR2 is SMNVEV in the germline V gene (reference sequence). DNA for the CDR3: TGTGCCAGCAGTTTGGCCGGGACAGAGGACTACGAGCAGTACTTC. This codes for CASSLAGTEDYEQYF.

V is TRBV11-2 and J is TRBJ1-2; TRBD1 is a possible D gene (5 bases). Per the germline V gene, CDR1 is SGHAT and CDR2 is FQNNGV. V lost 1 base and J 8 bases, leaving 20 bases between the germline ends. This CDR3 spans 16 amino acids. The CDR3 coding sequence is TGTGCCAGCAGCTTAGTCGTGGGGAACAGGCCGGGGGGCTACACCTTC. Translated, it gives CASSLVVGNRPGGYTF.

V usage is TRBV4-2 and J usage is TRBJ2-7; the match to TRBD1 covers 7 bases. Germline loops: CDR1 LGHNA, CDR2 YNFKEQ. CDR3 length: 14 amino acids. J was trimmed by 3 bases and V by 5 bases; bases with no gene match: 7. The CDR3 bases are TGTGCCAGCAGCGGTAGAGGGGGCGGCTACGAGCAGTACTTC. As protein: CASSGRGGGYEQYF.

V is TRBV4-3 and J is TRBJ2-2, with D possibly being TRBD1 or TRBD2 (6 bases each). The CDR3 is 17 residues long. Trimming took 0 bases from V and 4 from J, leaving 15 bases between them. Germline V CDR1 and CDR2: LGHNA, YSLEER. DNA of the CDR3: TGCGCCAGCAGCCAAGATGTCAGGGGAGGCCCCACCGGGGAGCTGTTTTTT. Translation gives CASSQDVRGGPTGELFF.

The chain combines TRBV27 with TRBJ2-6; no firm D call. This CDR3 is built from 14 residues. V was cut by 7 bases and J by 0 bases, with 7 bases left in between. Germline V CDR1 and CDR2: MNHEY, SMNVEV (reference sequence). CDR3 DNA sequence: TGTGCCAGCACCCTGTACTCTGGGGCCAACGTCCTGACTTTC. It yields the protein CASTLYSGANVLTF.

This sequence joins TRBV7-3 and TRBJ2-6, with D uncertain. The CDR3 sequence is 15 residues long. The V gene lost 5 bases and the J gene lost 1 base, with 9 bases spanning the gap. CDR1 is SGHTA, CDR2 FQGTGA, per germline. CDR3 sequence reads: CASSALGSGANVLTF. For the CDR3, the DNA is TGTGCCAGCAGCGCCCTAGGATCTGGGGCCAACGTCCTGACTTTC.

Here the CDR3 reads CASSLGPDRGMETQYF. The CDR3 coding sequence is TGTGCCAGCAGTCTAGGCCCGGACAGGGGGATGGAGACCCAGTACTTC. This sequence joins TRBV7-8 and TRBJ2-5; 10 nucleotides line up with TRBD1. V shed 6 bases and J 5 bases; nucleotides not matched to a gene: 12. Germline loops: CDR1 SGHVS, CDR2 FQNEAQ. The CDR3 length is 16 residues.

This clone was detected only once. CDR3 coding DNA: TGTGCCAGCAGTTTTAGACAGGCCGTTACTGAAGCTTTCTTT. It yields the protein CASSFRQAVTEAFF. This chain joins TRBV28 and TRBJ1-1; a weak D match, TRBD1 (6 bases). The CDR3 is made up of 14 amino acids. Germline CDR1 is MDHEN and CDR2 is SYDVKM. Trimming stripped 3 bases from V and 5 bases from J, with 13 bases between. The full variable domain, in which reference TRBV28 and TRBJ1-1 provide the parts outside the CDR3, is DVKVTQSSRYLVKRTGEKVFLECVQDMDHENMFWYRQDPGLGLRLIYFSYDVKMKEKGDIPEGYSVSREKKERFSLILESASTNQTSMYLCASSFRQAVTEAFFGQGTRLTVV.